This is a list of T cell receptor beta chains from one sample in a study of cytomegalovirus exposure and HLA in healthy donors. Assay: immunoSEQ multiplex PCR; the TCRdb copy retains only in-frame clones and omits some. The table lists fewer than 150,000 clones. The sequenced sample consisted of PBMCs. The receptors were gathered from a woman in her sixties or seventies in good health and CMV-seronegative. CDR3s include the opening cysteine and the closing phenylalanine or tryptophan. Fields, in order: D gene, V gene, J gene, CDR3 protein, CDR3 DNA. A D gene is named only where the DNA matches it firmly.

D gene: .
V gene: TRBV18
J gene: TRBJ1-5
CDR3 protein: CASSLPTGYSNQPQHF
CDR3 DNA: TGTGCCAGCTCACTCCCGACAGGATATAGCAATCAGCCCCAGCATTTT

D gene: .
V gene: TRBV7-9
J gene: TRBJ2-2
CDR3 protein: CASSFWTAPNTGELFF
CDR3 DNA: TGTGCCAGCAGCTTTTGGACAGCTCCGAACACCGGGGAGCTGTTTTTT

D gene: TRBD1
V gene: TRBV9
J gene: TRBJ2-7
CDR3 protein: CASSEGTGHYEQYF
CDR3 DNA: TGTGCCAGCAGCGAGGGGACAGGGCACTACGAGCAGTACTTC

D gene: TRBD1
V gene: TRBV6-5
J gene: TRBJ2-7
CDR3 protein: CATWTGGSYEQYF
CDR3 DNA: TGTGCCACTTGGACAGGGGGTTCCTACGAGCAGTACTTC

D gene: TRBD1
V gene: TRBV14
J gene: TRBJ1-2
CDR3 protein: CASSPGQGSNYGYTF
CDR3 DNA: TGTGCCAGCAGCCCGGGACAGGGTTCTAACTATGGCTACACCTTC

D gene: TRBD1
V gene: TRBV29-1
J gene: TRBJ1-5
CDR3 protein: CSASSGQGNQPQHF
CDR3 DNA: TGCAGCGCGTCTTCCGGACAGGGCAATCAGCCCCAGCATTTT

D gene: TRBD2
V gene: TRBV2
J gene: TRBJ2-1
CDR3 protein: CASSESSGGVEQFF
CDR3 DNA: TGTGCCAGCAGTGAATCTAGCGGGGGGGTAGAGCAGTTCTTC

D gene: .
V gene: TRBV6-5
J gene: TRBJ2-1
CDR3 protein: CASSLFTRRYEQFF
CDR3 DNA: TGTGCCAGCAGCCTCTTCACTAGAAGGTATGAGCAGTTCTTC

D gene: .
V gene: TRBV27
J gene: TRBJ1-5
CDR3 protein: CASSLWGGGSSNQPQHF
CDR3 DNA: TGTGCCAGCAGTTTATGGGGAGGGGGTTCTAGCAATCAGCCCCAGCATTTT

D gene: .
V gene: TRBV28
J gene: TRBJ2-3
CDR3 protein: CASGGASSRDTQYF
CDR3 DNA: TGTGCCAGCGGAGGGGCTAGCTCTCGGGATACGCAGTATTTT

D gene: .
V gene: TRBV7-2
J gene: TRBJ2-1
CDR3 protein: CASSGGQVWNEQFF
CDR3 DNA: TGTGCCAGCTCTGGGGGCCAGGTGTGGAATGAGCAGTTCTTC

D gene: TRBD1
V gene: TRBV9
J gene: TRBJ1-4
CDR3 protein: CASSAQGVETNEKLFF
CDR3 DNA: TGTGCCAGCAGCGCACAGGGGGTGGAAACTAATGAAAAACTGTTTTTT

D gene: TRBD1
V gene: TRBV2
J gene: TRBJ2-7
CDR3 protein: CASSAKTGDYEQYF
CDR3 DNA: TGTGCCAGCAGTGCAAAGACAGGGGACTACGAGCAGTACTTC

D gene: TRBD2
V gene: TRBV28
J gene: TRBJ2-2
CDR3 protein: CASSASGRAFTPKHITNTGELFF
CDR3 DNA: TGTGCCAGCAGCGCTAGCGGGAGGGCTTTCACCCCCAAACACATTACGAACACCGGGGAGCTGTTTTTT

D gene: TRBD2
V gene: TRBV2
J gene: TRBJ2-5
CDR3 protein: CASSELAGVRETQYF
CDR3 DNA: TGTGCCAGCAGTGAACTAGCGGGAGTTCGGGAGACCCAGTACTTC

D gene: .
V gene: TRBV28
J gene: TRBJ2-3
CDR3 protein: CASSFKAASTDTQYF
CDR3 DNA: TGTGCCAGCAGTTTCAAAGCTGCTAGCACAGATACGCAGTATTTT

D gene: .
V gene: TRBV21-1
J gene: TRBJ2-3
CDR3 protein: CASNGTGAGDTQYF
CDR3 DNA: TGTGCCAGCAATGGGACAGGGGCGGGAGATACGCAGTATTTT

D gene: .
V gene: TRBV29-1
J gene: TRBJ1-5
CDR3 protein: CSVVSAGPNQPQHF
CDR3 DNA: TGCAGCGTTGTTTCGGCAGGCCCGAATCAGCCCCAGCATTTT

D gene: TRBD1
V gene: TRBV6-1
J gene: TRBJ1-3
CDR3 protein: CASSEVDRGLLSGNTIYF
CDR3 DNA: TGTGCCAGCAGTGAAGTTGACAGGGGGCTCCTCTCTGGAAACACCATATATTTT

D gene: TRBD1
V gene: TRBV28
J gene: TRBJ1-4
CDR3 protein: CASRPPGTARGEKLFF
CDR3 DNA: TGTGCCAGCAGACCACCCGGGACAGCCCGGGGTGAAAAACTGTTTTTT

D gene: TRBD2
V gene: TRBV10-3
J gene: TRBJ2-1
CDR3 protein: CAISESTSGGPGEQFF
CDR3 DNA: TGTGCCATCAGTGAGAGTACTAGCGGGGGGCCAGGTGAGCAGTTCTTC

D gene: .
V gene: TRBV18
J gene: TRBJ1-1
CDR3 protein: CASSPPSRGGTEAFF
CDR3 DNA: TGTGCCAGCTCACCACCGTCAAGGGGAGGCACTGAAGCTTTCTTT

D gene: TRBD2
V gene: TRBV9
J gene: TRBJ2-5
CDR3 protein: CASSVSGGMSQETQYF
CDR3 DNA: TGTGCCAGCAGCGTATCCGGGGGGATGTCGCAAGAGACCCAGTACTTC

D gene: TRBD2
V gene: TRBV19
J gene: TRBJ2-3
CDR3 protein: CASSKGLAGVGNTQYF
CDR3 DNA: TGTGCCAGTAGTAAGGGACTAGCGGGAGTCGGGAATACGCAGTATTTT

D gene: .
V gene: TRBV10-3
J gene: TRBJ1-5
CDR3 protein: CAISEYGLSGQPQHF
CDR3 DNA: TGTGCCATCAGTGAGTATGGGCTTAGCGGACAGCCCCAGCATTTT

D gene: TRBD2
V gene: TRBV19
J gene: TRBJ2-3
CDR3 protein: CASSPSGGPGDTQYF
CDR3 DNA: TGTGCCAGTAGCCCAAGCGGGGGGCCGGGAGATACGCAGTATTTT

D gene: .
V gene: TRBV7-8
J gene: TRBJ1-1
CDR3 protein: CASRGQATLNTEAFF
CDR3 DNA: TGTGCCAGCAGGGGGCAGGCTACCTTGAACACTGAAGCTTTCTTT

D gene: TRBD2
V gene: TRBV5-6
J gene: TRBJ2-5
CDR3 protein: CASSLGLAGQETQYF
CDR3 DNA: TGTGCCAGCAGCTTGGGACTAGCCGGACAAGAGACCCAGTACTTC

D gene: .
V gene: TRBV5-1
J gene: TRBJ2-7
CDR3 protein: CASSLGPSLEAYEQYF
CDR3 DNA: TGCGCCAGCAGCTTGGGACCCTCCCTTGAGGCCTACGAGCAGTACTTC

D gene: .
V gene: TRBV6-5
J gene: TRBJ2-7
CDR3 protein: CASTDQAFSYEQYF
CDR3 DNA: TGTGCCAGCACCGACCAGGCCTTCTCCTACGAGCAGTACTTC

D gene: .
V gene: TRBV12-5
J gene: TRBJ1-2
CDR3 protein: CASGLEGAYGYTF
CDR3 DNA: TGTGCTAGTGGTTTGGAAGGAGCTTATGGCTACACCTTC